One and the same sample provided the 21 T cell receptor beta chains below, sequenced in a study of CD4+ T cells in melanoma. Libraries were prepared by immunoSEQ multiplex PCR; TCRdb keeps only in-frame clonotypes and omits some of them. The sample consists of more than 8,500 clones, more than 65% of them appearing once. Sample: peripheral blood. All receptors come from a human donor with melanoma.

The chain links TRBV6-4 to TRBJ1-4; 9 bases are a match to TRBD1. The CDR3 runs to 14 residues. Germline CDR1 MRHNA, CDR2 SNTAGT. V lost 7 bases, J lost 7 bases, and 7 bases stayed unmatched. This CDR3 is CASIRGTGSEKLFF. Here the CDR3 DNA reads TGTGCCAGCATTCGAGGGACAGGGAGTGAAAAACTGTTTTTT.

This clone was seen once. V usage is TRBV10-1 and J usage is TRBJ2-5; possibly TRBD1 or TRBD2 for D (5 bases each). The CDR3 totals 15 residues. V lost 0 bases and J lost 3, with 11 bases in between. CDR1 WNHNN and CDR2 SYGVQD come from the germline V gene (reference sequence). The CDR3 nucleotides are TGCGCCAGCAGTGAGTCGAGGGGCGGAGAAGAGACCCAGTACTTC. Protein sequence: CASSESRGGEETQYF.

The rearrangement uses TRBV27 and TRBJ1-1; no clear D gene. Germline CDR1 is MNHEY and CDR2 is SMNVEV (reference sequence). This CDR3 region has 13 residues. The V and J ends lost 3 bases and 5 bases respectively, with 10 bases between them. CDR3 region: CASSFKSLTEAFF. The CDR3 coding sequence is TGTGCCAGCAGTTTCAAATCGCTGACTGAAGCTTTCTTT.

The chain employs TRBV30 and TRBJ1-3, with 9 bases lining up with TRBD1. With V trimmed by 5 bases and J by 0 bases, 11 bases remained unmatched. CDR3 length: 17 residues. Germline V gene lookup returns CDR1 GTSNPN and CDR2 SVGIG (reference sequence). The CDR3 spells CAWRTRDRVGSGNTIYF. The CDR3 nucleotides read TGTGCCTGGCGTACGCGGGACAGGGTAGGCTCTGGAAACACCATATATTTT.

V usage is TRBV10-2 and J usage is TRBJ2-1; 8 bases fit TRBD1. The CDR3 is 15 residues long. Per germline, CDR1 WSHSY and CDR2 SAAADI. V shed 1 base, J shed 6 bases, and the junction held 5 bases outside the gene matches. CDR3: CASSEFSGTGNEQFF. In DNA form, the CDR3 reads TGCGCCAGCAGTGAGTTTTCCGGGACAGGCAATGAGCAGTTCTTC.

The V and J genes are TRBV5-6 and TRBJ2-7; TRBD1 aligns across 7 bases. The CDR3 has 18 amino acids. V shed 0 bases and J 4 bases; nucleotides not matched to a gene: 16. The germline V gene has CDR1 SGHDT and CDR2 YYEEEE. The CDR3 protein is CASSLVRSLRQGSYEQYF. The CDR3 nucleotides are TGTGCCAGCAGCTTGGTGCGATCTCTGAGACAGGGTTCGTACGAGCAGTACTTC.

The chain uses TRBV28 and TRBJ2-5; 8 bases are shared with TRBD1. TRBJ2-7 explains the end of the DNA better; the J call may be wrong. Germline V gene lookup returns CDR1 MDHEN and CDR2 SYDVKM. The CDR3 is 14 amino acids. In DNA, the CDR3 is TGTGCCAGCAGTTCGGACAGGGAAACCTACGAGCAGTACTTC. The encoded protein is CASSSDRETYEQYF.

CDR3 protein: CASSSLAGVGNEQFF. CDR3 nucleotides: TGTGCCAGCAGCTCTCTAGCGGGGGTGGGGAATGAGCAGTTCTTC. The chain combines TRBV7-9 with TRBJ2-1, with TRBD2 identical over 10 bases. The CDR3 has 15 amino acids. J gave up 7 bases and V 4 bases, and 7 bases lay outside the gene matches. CDR1 and CDR2 from the germline V gene are SEHNR and FQNEAQ (reference sequence).

To note about this clone: This may be a read error: a much more frequent sequence differs by one nucleotide. The sample has other DNA sequences that encode this CDR3 too. The chain joins TRBV10-3 to TRBJ2-5, with D hard to call. The J call is in doubt because the DNA end fits TRBJ2-7 better. The CDR3 extends over 12 amino acids. Germline V gene data show CDR1 as ENHRY and CDR2 as SYGVKD. This CDR3 is CAISESPYEQYF. The CDR3 DNA follows: TGTGCCATCAGTGAGTCTCCCTACGAGCAGTACTTC.

The rearrangement joins TRBV2 to TRBJ1-1, with D unclear. There are 14 residues in the CDR3. Per the germline V gene, CDR1 is SNHLY and CDR2 is FYNNEI. V lost 5 bases, J lost 4 bases, and 14 bases lay in between. The CDR3 loop reads CASSPQTLRTEAFF. The CDR3 bases are TGTGCCAGCAGTCCCCAGACATTACGCACTGAAGCTTTCTTT. Variable domain in full (rest from reference TRBV2 and TRBJ1-1): EPEVTQTPSHQVTQMGQEVILRCVPISNHLYFYWYRQILGQKVEFLVSFYNNEISEKSEIFDDQFSVERPDGSNFTLKIRSTKLEDSAMYFCASSPQTLRTEAFFGQGTRLTVV.

This rearrangement joins TRBV29-1 to TRBJ1-2; D remains ambiguous. V lost 4 bases and J lost 9, with 12 bases in between. The germline CDR1 and CDR2 sequences are SQVTM and ANQGSEA. The CDR3 loop spans 11 amino acids. For the CDR3, the DNA is TGCAGCGTTGTCTCCGGGAAGAGCTACACCTTC. Translation: CSVVSGKSYTF. Combining the CDR3 with reference TRBV29-1 and TRBJ1-2 gives the whole variable domain SAVISQKPSRDICQRGTSLTIQCQVDSQVTMMFWYRQQPGQSLTLIATANQGSEATYESGFVIDKFPISRPNLTFSTLTVSNMSPEDSSIYLCSVVSGKSYTFGSGTRLTVV.

This chain links TRBV5-1 with TRBJ2-1; 10 nucleotides agree with TRBD1. Germline-derived CDR1 and CDR2 are SGHRS and YFSETQ. V was pared by 3 bases and J by 4 bases, with 7 bases of the junction left unmatched. CDR3 length: 16 amino acids. The CDR3 is CASSYGSGQGYNEQFF. The CDR3 bases are TGCGCCAGCAGCTATGGTTCGGGACAGGGGTACAATGAGCAGTTCTTC.

This clone appeared a few times. The chain recombines TRBV7-2 with TRBJ2-7, with 8 nucleotides matching TRBD2. The length of the CDR3 is 13 residues. With V trimmed by 6 bases and J by 5 bases, 6 bases remained unmatched. Germline V gene sequence: CDR1 SGHTA, CDR2 FQGNSA. The CDR3 spells CASSYTGGNEQYF. In DNA form, the CDR3 reads TGTGCCAGCAGTTATACGGGAGGGAACGAGCAGTACTTC. The complete variable domain, with remaining parts taken from reference TRBV7-2 and TRBJ2-7, reads GAGVSQSPSNKVTEKGKDVELRCDPISGHTALYWYRQSLGQGLEFLIYFQGNSAPDKSGLPSDRFSAERTGGSVSTLTIQRTQQEDSAVYLCASSYTGGNEQYFGPGTRLTVT.

The genes are TRBV7-2 and TRBJ2-4; TRBD1 agrees at 8 bases. The CDR3 sequence is 15 residues long. The ends lost 2 bases at V and 9 bases at J; junction bases unmatched: 9. Germline V lookup: CDR1 SGHTA, CDR2 FQGNSA. The CDR3 protein is CASSLQGQGEGIQYF. CDR3 nucleotide sequence: TGTGCCAGCAGCTTACAAGGACAGGGCGAGGGCATTCAGTACTTC.

V usage is TRBV7-9 and J usage is TRBJ2-1; 8 bases fit TRBD1. CDR1 is SEHNR, CDR2 FQNEAQ, per germline (reference sequence). CDR3 length: 16 residues. The V and J ends lost 1 base and 4 bases, in that order; junction bases with no gene match: 6. The CDR3 DNA reads as TGTGCCAGCAGCTTAGACCCGACAGGGGAGTACAATGAGCAGTTCTTC. Its translation: CASSLDPTGEYNEQFF.

This clone showed up just once. The V and J genes are TRBV15 and TRBJ2-3; D call uncertain. The germline gives CDR1 LNHNV, CDR2 YYDKDF (reference sequence). Trimming removed 4 bases from V and 2 bases from J, with 10 bases in between. This CDR3 has 14 residues. Written as DNA, the CDR3 is TGTGCCACCAGCAACCTGGGGTTCACAGATACGCAGTATTTT. This codes for CATSNLGFTDTQYF.

The rearrangement uses TRBV9 and TRBJ2-5, with 10 bases identical to TRBD2. The CDR3 spans 19 residues. V was clipped by 0 bases and J by 2 bases; unmatched bases: 13. The germline gives CDR1 SGDLS, CDR2 YYNGEE. The CDR3 nucleotides are TGTGCCAGCAGCGTAGAAGGGGAGGTAACTAGCGGGGAGCAAGAGACCCAGTACTTC. This encodes CASSVEGEVTSGEQETQYF.

The V gene is TRBV11-1, the J gene TRBJ2-7; D gene unclear. Germline CDR1 reads SGHAT; CDR2 reads FQDESV (reference sequence). The length of the CDR3 is 15 residues. V lost 5 bases and J 1 base, leaving 15 bases between the germline ends. The CDR3 is CASSHDMGASYEQYF. In nucleotides, the CDR3 is TGTGCCAGCAGCCACGACATGGGCGCTTCCTACGAGCAGTACTTC.

J is TRBJ2-5 and V is TRBV5-5, with D possibly TRBD1 on 6 matching bases. This CDR3 is 14 amino acids long. Trimming took 0 bases from V and 3 from J, leaving 9 bases between them. Germline CDR1 and CDR2: SGHKS and YYEKEE (reference sequence). The CDR3 sequence: CASSLAPGEETQYF. DNA of the CDR3: TGTGCCAGCAGCTTGGCCCCAGGGGAAGAGACCCAGTACTTC.

The chain employs TRBV18 and TRBJ2-3; 12 bases map to TRBD2. The CDR3 sequence is 16 residues long. With V trimmed by 1 base and J by 6 bases, 5 bases remained unmatched. Germline V gene lookup returns CDR1 KGHSH and CDR2 LQKENI. CDR3 bases: TGTGCCAGCTCACCACAACTAGCGGGGGGTGCCGATACGCAGTATTTT. It translates to CASSPQLAGGADTQYF.

The rearrangement joins TRBV5-1 to TRBJ2-2; TRBD2 matches 8 bases. This CDR3 has 14 residues. Germline-derived CDR1 and CDR2 are SGHRS and YFSETQ. V lost 9 bases and J lost 5; bases outside the gene matches: 9. CDR3 loop: CATGRGGQTGELFF. In DNA, the CDR3 is TGCGCCACCGGGCGCGGGGGGCAAACCGGGGAGCTGTTTTTT.